One and the same sample provided the 4 T cell receptor beta chains below, sequenced in a study of immune evolution from preneoplasia to lung adenocarcinoma. The data were produced by immunoSEQ multiplex PCR, yet TCRdb's version contains in-frame clones alone and is incomplete. The sample has about 3,700 clones; more than 75% are singletons. Sequencing input: FFPE invasive lung adenocarcinoma tissue. Receptors were obtained from a person aged 70 to 85 with invasive lung adenocarcinoma.

The chain has TRBV7-2 and TRBJ2-1; 8 bases fit TRBD2. The CDR3 loop spans 12 amino acids. From germline, CDR1 is SGHTA and CDR2 FQGNSA. The V segment lost 1 base and the J segment 16 bases; nucleotides outside the gene matches: 6. The CDR3 here is CASSLVAGYFFF. The CDR3 bases are TGTGCCAGCAGCTTAGTAGCGGGGTACTTTTTCTTC.

The chain recombines TRBV14 with TRBJ2-7, with TRBD1 as a possible D gene (5 bases). V lost 0 bases, J lost 8 bases, and 8 bases lay in between. Germline V lookup: CDR1 SGHDN, CDR2 FVKESK. This CDR3 contains 12 residues. DNA for the CDR3: TGTGCCAGCAGCCAAGACAGGGTAAAGCAGTACTTC. Protein sequence: CASSQDRVKQYF.

The chain has TRBV6-5 and TRBJ2-5; 9 nucleotides match TRBD2. The CDR3 is 15 residues long. Trimming removed 10 bases from V and 6 bases from J; junction bases left unmatched: 15. CDR1 and CDR2 (germline): MNHEY, SVGAGI. The CDR3 sequence is CATTPRREGRQTQYF. The CDR3 DNA sequence: TGTGCCACTACGCCGCGGCGGGAGGGCCGACAGACCCAGTACTTC.

J is TRBJ2-7 and V is TRBV6-1; possibly TRBD2 for D (5 bases). CDR1 is MNHNS and CDR2 is SASEGT in the germline V gene. Trimming took off 5 bases at V and 0 bases at J, with 23 bases between the two ends. The CDR3 length is 18 residues. The CDR3 DNA sequence: TGTGCCAGCAGTCAAGAGGGCTCGTCAGTTACCAGCTCCTACGAGCAGTACTTC. Protein product: CASSQEGSSVTSSYEQYF.